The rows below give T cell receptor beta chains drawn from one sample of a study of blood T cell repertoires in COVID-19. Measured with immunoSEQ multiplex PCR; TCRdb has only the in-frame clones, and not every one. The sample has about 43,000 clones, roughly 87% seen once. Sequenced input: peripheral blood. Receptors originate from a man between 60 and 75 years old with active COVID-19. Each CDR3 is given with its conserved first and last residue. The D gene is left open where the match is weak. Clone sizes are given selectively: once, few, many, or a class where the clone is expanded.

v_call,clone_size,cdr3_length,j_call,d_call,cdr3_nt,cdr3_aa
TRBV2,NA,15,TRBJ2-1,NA,TGTGCCAGCAGTGAAAACTACGAGGACAGCAATGAGCAGTTCTTC,CASSENYEDSNEQFF
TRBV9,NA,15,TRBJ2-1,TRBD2,TGTGCCAGCAGCGTAGGGCCAGCGGGAGAAGGTGAGCAGTTCTTC,CASSVGPAGEGEQFF
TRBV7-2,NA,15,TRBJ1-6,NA,TGTGCCAGCAGCTTAGGATTGGCCCAAAATTCACCCCTCCACTTT,CASSLGLAQNSPLHF
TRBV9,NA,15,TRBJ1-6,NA,TGTGCCAGCAACCCGGGGGGGCAAGGCAATTCACCCCTCCACTTT,CASNPGGQGNSPLHF
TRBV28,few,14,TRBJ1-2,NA,TGTGCCAGCGGGCTGGGGGGGGCTAACTATGGCTACACCTTC,CASGLGGANYGYTF
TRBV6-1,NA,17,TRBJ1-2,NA,TGTGCCAGCAGTGTACTCTCCCGGTATCGGGGGGCCGGTGGCTACACCTTC,CASSVLSRYRGAGGYTF
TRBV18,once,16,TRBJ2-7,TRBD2,TGTGCCAGCTCACCACGCTCCGGGACTAGCACCTACGAGCAGTACTTC,CASSPRSGTSTYEQYF
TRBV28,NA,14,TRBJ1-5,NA,TGTGCCAGCACCGAAACAGGGTTTAGTCAGCCCCAGCATTTT,CASTETGFSQPQHF
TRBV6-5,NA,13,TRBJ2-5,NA,TGTGCCAGCAGAGAGTCCGGAGGGGAGACCCAGTACTTC,CASRESGGETQYF
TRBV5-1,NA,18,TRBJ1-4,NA,TGCGCCAGCAGCCTTGAGCCCTTCACCGGGGGGCAAAGGGAAAAACTGTTTTTT,CASSLEPFTGGQREKLFF
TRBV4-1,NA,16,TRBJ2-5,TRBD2,TGCGCCAGCAGCCATTCCCTAGCGGGGGGTCAAGAGACCCAGTACTTC,CASSHSLAGGQETQYF
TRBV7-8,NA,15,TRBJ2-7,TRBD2,TGTGCCAGCAGCGCCCCTCTTAGCGGGATCTACGAGCAGTACTTC,CASSAPLSGIYEQYF
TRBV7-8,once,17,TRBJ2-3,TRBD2,TGTGCCAGCAGCTTAATCCGACTAGCGGAAAAGGTAGATACGCAGTATTTT,CASSLIRLAEKVDTQYF
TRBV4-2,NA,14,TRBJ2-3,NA,TGTGCCAGCAGCGAGGGACTCCTCACAGATACGCAGTATTTT,CASSEGLLTDTQYF
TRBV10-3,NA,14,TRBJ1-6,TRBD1,TGTGCCATCCAGGGACAGGGGAAAGAATCACCCCTCCACTTT,CAIQGQGKESPLHF
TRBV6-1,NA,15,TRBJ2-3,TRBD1,TGTGCCAGCAGTGACCGGAACAGGGGTACAGATACGCAGTATTTT,CASSDRNRGTDTQYF
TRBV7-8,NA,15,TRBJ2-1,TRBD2,TGTGCCAGCAGCGTCTCCGGGACTAATCGGGGTGAGCAGTTCTTC,CASSVSGTNRGEQFF
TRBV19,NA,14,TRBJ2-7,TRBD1,TGTGCCAGTTCCGGGACAGGCGGCTCCTACGAGCAGTACTTC,CASSGTGGSYEQYF
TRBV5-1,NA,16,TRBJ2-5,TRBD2,TGCGCCAGCAGCACAACTAGCGGGAGGGCCCTTGAGACCCAGTACTTC,CASSTTSGRALETQYF
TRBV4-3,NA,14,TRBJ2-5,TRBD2,TGCGCCAGCAGCCTTAAATGGGAGGGAGAGACCCAGTACTTC,CASSLKWEGETQYF
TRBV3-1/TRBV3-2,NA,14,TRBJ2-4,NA,TGTGCCAGCAAGGGTGGCGGGTCCAAAAACATTCAGTACTTC,CASKGGGSKNIQYF
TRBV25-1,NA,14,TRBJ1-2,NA,TGTGCCAGCAGTGATTCGCCAGGGGCCTATGGCTACACCTTC,CASSDSPGAYGYTF
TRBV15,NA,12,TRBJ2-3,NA,TGTGCCACCAGCAGAGACGCGGCTACGCAGTATTTT,CATSRDAATQYF